The source of this T cell receptor beta chain is a study of blood T cells in healthy people across ages. The study recruited healthy Caucasian donors from Russia who were aged about 6 to 100. With each sample, at least 6 micrograms of total RNA were extracted. Concerning this clonotype: Its antigen is not known. One junction end does not reproduce the germline sequence, and a read error may be involved.

Germline values: CDR1 SGHAT, CDR2 FQDESV (reference sequence). This CDR3 region has 13 residues. Study-wide findings and caveats: With age, beta diversity per million T cells declined roughly linearly, significantly by 40. Both naive CD4+ cell counts and diversity were greater in long-lived donors than in aged donors.

The second PCR ran about 6 to 11 cycles with a sample-barcoded 5' primer and J-beta primers. TCRdb itself ran the 5' RACE reads through MiXCR, one entry per CDR3 protein. The sample records 700,000 to 950,000 distinct CDR3 sequences, around 40% being singletons. Sequenced input: blood. This chain uses TRBV11-1 with TRBJ2-5; D may be TRBD1 (5 bases). This receptor was identified in a woman aged 60-75 years in good health. The DNA for the CDR3 is TGTGCCGGCAGCGTAGCCAGGGAAGAGACCCAGTACTTC. It codes for CAGSVAREETQYF.